Below are 31 T cell receptor beta chains sequenced from a single sample in a study of STAT5B mutations in CD4+ large granular lymphocyte leukemia. Using immunoSEQ multiplex PCR, the repertoire was profiled, and TCRdb retains in-frame clones only, with some absent. Of tens of thousands of clones in the sample, about 85% were seen once. Source material: CD4+ T cells from blood buffy coats. Receptors originate from a human donor in good health.

The V and J genes are TRBV6-1 and TRBJ2-2; D possibly corresponds to TRBD1 (6 bases). Germline lookup yields CDR1 MNHNS and CDR2 SASEGT. Trimming stripped 8 bases from V and 5 bases from J, with 15 bases between. The CDR3 sequence is 14 residues long. This chain's CDR3 is CASAQGQRTGELFF. In DNA, the CDR3 is TGTGCCAGCGCCCAAGGACAGCGAACCGGGGAGCTGTTTTTT.

The chain couples TRBV7-2 to TRBJ2-5; a possible D gene is TRBD2 (6 bases). The CDR3 has 13 amino acids. Germline-derived CDR1 and CDR2 are SGHTA and FQGNSA. The V gene lost 5 bases and the J gene lost 4 bases, with 11 bases spanning the gap. The CDR3 nucleotides read TGTGCCAGCAGCGTACCGGGAGCAGAGACCCAGTACTTC. It yields the protein CASSVPGAETQYF.

This chain connects TRBV7-9 to TRBJ2-1, with a possible D match to TRBD2 (6 bases). Germline lookup yields CDR1 SEHNR and CDR2 FQNEAQ (reference sequence). V lost 4 bases to trimming and J lost 6 bases, with 16 bases between them. This CDR3 comprises 15 residues. The CDR3 here is CASSSREGGVNEQFF. The CDR3 region has the DNA TGTGCCAGCAGCTCCCGGGAAGGAGGGGTCAATGAGCAGTTCTTC.

The chain couples TRBV18 to TRBJ1-1; D may be TRBD1 (6 bases). There are 14 residues in the CDR3. V lost 2 bases and J 6 bases, leaving 13 bases between the germline ends. Germline V gene sequence: CDR1 KGHSH, CDR2 LQKENI. The CDR3, as DNA: TGTGCCAGCTCACCAAACGGACAGACCGCTGAAGCTTTCTTT. Translated, it gives CASSPNGQTAEAFF.

V gene TRBV11-2 combines with J gene TRBJ2-2; D gene unclear. CDR1 is SGHAT, CDR2 FQNNGV, per germline. V was pared by 7 bases and J by 1 base, with 13 bases between. The CDR3 has 15 amino acids. CDR3 in DNA: TGTGCCAGCAACGGGCTGTCGGGGAACACCGGGGAGCTGTTTTTT. This translates into CASNGLSGNTGELFF.

This clone was counted a few times. V usage is TRBV14 and J usage is TRBJ2-5, with D perhaps given as TRBD1 or TRBD2 (5 bases each). The V end was cut by 1 base, the J end by 5 bases, with 17 bases between. CDR3 length: 16 residues. The V gene's germline CDR1 is SGHDN and CDR2 FVKESK. The DNA of the CDR3 is TGTGCCAGCAGCCAAGTTACCGGGGCCGTAACGGAGACCCAGTACTTC. Translated, it gives CASSQVTGAVTETQYF. The variable domain in full, with the rest retrieved from reference TRBV14 and TRBJ2-5, is EAGVTQFPSHSVIEKGQTVTLRCDPISGHDNLYWYRRVMGKEIKFLLHFVKESKQDESGMPNNRFLAERTGGTYSTLKVQPAELEDSGVYFCASSQVTGAVTETQYFGPGTRLLVL.

The rearrangement links TRBV5-4 to TRBJ1-2; 9 bases align to TRBD1. Germline trimming cut 4 bases from V and 3 bases from J; bases unmatched to any gene: 4. The CDR3 contains 14 residues. CDR1 is SGHNT, CDR2 YYREEE, per germline (reference sequence). Written as DNA, the CDR3 is TGTGCCAGCAGCCCGGACAGGGGAGACTATGGCTACACCTTC. This codes for CASSPDRGDYGYTF.

The CDR3 DNA reads as TGTGCCAGTAGTACCTTTGGACAGGGGAGTGGCTACACCTTC. This gives the protein CASSTFGQGSGYTF. The V and J genes are TRBV19 and TRBJ1-2, with 9 nucleotides matching TRBD1. Per germline, CDR1 LNHDA and CDR2 SQIVND (reference sequence). This CDR3 is built from 14 residues. With 4 bases clipped from V and 7 bases from J, the junction kept 7 bases outside the gene matches.

The chain combines TRBV25-1 with TRBJ2-1; perhaps TRBD1 as D (6 bases). This CDR3 spans 17 amino acids. V was trimmed by 2 bases and J by 7 bases, leaving 21 bases between them. Germline V CDR1 and CDR2: MGHDK, SYGVNS. Written as DNA, the CDR3 is TGTGCCAGCAGTGAAAACATCCCAGGGGAGTTTGGTAATGAGCAGTTCTTC. Encoded protein: CASSENIPGEFGNEQFF.

The chain couples TRBV5-1 to TRBJ2-2, with 8 bases lining up with TRBD2. Germline V gene data show CDR1 as SGHRS and CDR2 as YFSETQ. CDR3 length equals 16 residues. The J segment lost 4 bases and the V segment lost 2 bases, leaving 7 bases of the junction unmatched. The CDR3 sequence is CASSFGGGTSTGELFF. DNA for the CDR3: TGCGCCAGCAGCTTCGGCGGAGGGACTAGCACCGGGGAGCTGTTTTTT.

The chain uses TRBV4-1 and TRBJ2-3, with 11 positions matching TRBD2. The germline CDR1 and CDR2 sequences are MGHRA and YSYEKL. With V trimmed by 1 base and J by 5 bases, 2 bases remained unmatched. The length of the CDR3 is 15 residues. Here the CDR3 reads CASSQGGLAGDTQYF. The CDR3 coding sequence is TGCGCCAGCAGCCAAGGAGGACTAGCGGGAGATACGCAGTATTTT.

The gene calls are TRBV4-2 and TRBJ2-5; 11 nucleotides agree with TRBD2. The DNA end lines up better with TRBJ2-7; the J call may be wrong. CDR1 and CDR2 (germline): LGHNA, YNFKEQ. The length of the CDR3 is 15 residues. This CDR3 reads CASSTGTSGLYEQYF. As DNA, the CDR3 is TGTGCCAGCAGTACCGGGACTAGCGGCCTCTACGAGCAGTACTTC.

The CDR3 spells CASSRTSGSQETQYF. The CDR3 DNA follows: TGTGCCAGCAGCCGGACTAGCGGGAGCCAAGAGACCCAGTACTTC. The chain links TRBV4-2 to TRBJ2-5; 13 bases agree with TRBD2. Germline-derived CDR1 and CDR2 are LGHNA and YNFKEQ. The junction had 0 bases not matched to a gene; V was cut back by 4 bases and J by 1 base. The CDR3 contains 15 residues.

This chain connects TRBV5-1 to TRBJ1-2; D may be TRBD1 (5 bases). Germline-derived CDR1 and CDR2 are SGHRS and YFSETQ. CDR3 length: 15 amino acids. Trimming cost V 0 bases and J 7 bases, with 16 bases left between them. The CDR3 reads CASSLEWGPRGGYTF. The DNA for the CDR3 is TGCGCCAGCAGCTTGGAGTGGGGCCCAAGAGGTGGCTACACCTTC.

This chain links TRBV7-8 with TRBJ2-3; TRBD2 might be the D (5 bases). The ends were cut back, 3 bases at V and 5 bases at J, with 15 bases in the middle. The CDR3 totals 15 residues. Germline-derived CDR1 and CDR2 are SGHVS and FQNEAQ. The CDR3 spells CASSFGPPGGDTQYF. In DNA, the CDR3 is TGTGCCAGCAGCTTCGGCCCACCCGGAGGAGATACGCAGTATTTT.

J is TRBJ1-2 and V is TRBV7-8; D unresolved. This CDR3 contains 12 residues. The V gene lost 5 bases and the J gene lost 5 bases, with 9 bases spanning the gap. Germline CDR1 reads SGHVS; CDR2 reads FQNEAQ. In DNA, the CDR3 is TGTGCCAGCAGCAACGAGGAATATGGCTACACCTTC. It is translated as CASSNEEYGYTF.

This sequence joins TRBV9 and TRBJ1-6; 7 nucleotides align to TRBD1. Germline V CDR1 and CDR2: SGDLS, YYNGEE. Trimming at V came to 4 bases and at J to 4 bases, leaving 8 bases not matched to a gene. This CDR3 is built from 16 residues. The CDR3 sequence is CASSHPRDSYNSPLHF. CDR3 DNA sequence: TGTGCCAGCAGCCATCCTCGGGACAGTTATAATTCACCCCTCCACTTT.

This chain uses TRBV28 with TRBJ2-7; tentatively, D is TRBD2 (6 bases). The CDR3 contains 14 residues. Germline CDR1 reads MDHEN; CDR2 reads SYDVKM. Trimming stripped 2 bases from V and 6 bases from J, with 14 bases between. The chain's CDR3 is CASSLTGVRAEQYF. DNA for the CDR3: TGTGCCAGCAGTTTAACGGGAGTTCGAGCCGAGCAGTACTTC. Combining the CDR3 with reference TRBV28 and TRBJ2-7 gives the whole variable domain DVKVTQSSRYLVKRTGEKVFLECVQDMDHENMFWYRQDPGLGLRLIYFSYDVKMKEKGDIPEGYSVSREKKERFSLILESASTNQTSMYLCASSLTGVRAEQYFGPGTRLTVT.

V and J are TRBV7-6 and TRBJ2-5; D is tentatively TRBD1 or TRBD2 (5 bases each). The J call may be faulty, since TRBJ2-7 better matches the DNA end. Germline CDR1 SGHVS, CDR2 FNYEAQ. The CDR3 runs to 13 residues. In DNA form, the CDR3 reads TGTGCCAGCAGCTTAGCGGCTGGGGGCGAGCAGTACTTC. Its protein product is CASSLAAGGEQYF.

Notes on this clone: Sequence at one end of the junction differs from germline and may be a read error. The chain uses TRBV5-6 and TRBJ2-1, with TRBD1 matching over 11 bases. The CDR3 is 13 amino acids. Germline V gene data show CDR1 as SGHDT and CDR2 as YYEEEE. The CDR3 DNA is TGTGCCAGCAGCCCGGACAGGGGGCTGGATGACCTCTTC. This codes for CASSPDRGLDDLF.

The chain recombines TRBV28 with TRBJ1-5; TRBD1 is a possible D gene (5 bases). Germline assignment: CDR1 MDHEN and CDR2 SYDVKM. Trimming cost V 6 bases and J 2 bases, with 14 bases left between them. The CDR3 sequence is 15 residues long. The CDR3 DNA reads TGTGCCAGCAGCTCGCCAGGGATTGGCAATCAGCCCCAGCATTTT. Residues: CASSSPGIGNQPQHF.

V gene TRBV11-2 combines with J gene TRBJ2-7; 7 nucleotides agree with TRBD1. Germline CDR1 is SGHAT and CDR2 is FQNNGV. The CDR3 has 17 residues. V gave up 5 bases and J gave up 2 bases; unmatched junction bases: 15. The CDR3 DNA reads as TGTGCCAGCAGCCGGGTCGGACAGGCCAAAGGAACCTACGAGCAGTACTTC. This gives the protein CASSRVGQAKGTYEQYF.

This rearrangement joins TRBV28 to TRBJ1-2; TRBD1 agrees at 8 bases. V dropped 6 bases and J dropped 8; count of bases not matched to a gene: 11. CDR1 and CDR2 from the germline V gene are MDHEN and SYDVKM. This CDR3 spans 14 amino acids. The CDR3 is CASSPPDRVYGYTF. Here the CDR3 DNA reads TGTGCCAGCAGCCCCCCGGACAGGGTTTACGGCTACACCTTC.

The chain is built from TRBV7-9 and TRBJ2-7, with no clear D. Germline loops: CDR1 SEHNR, CDR2 FQNEAQ (reference sequence). Trimming removed 1 base at V and 5 bases at J, with 9 bases between. The CDR3 is 13 residues long. CDR3 loop: CASSLEISHEQYF. CDR3 DNA: TGTGCCAGCAGCTTAGAGATATCCCACGAGCAGTACTTC.

J is TRBJ1-1 and V is TRBV6-1; D unresolved. This CDR3 region has 13 residues. CDR1 is MNHNS and CDR2 is SASEGT in the germline V gene. The V end lost 5 bases, the J end lost 0 bases, and 7 bases lay between the germline ends. Here the CDR3 reads CASSTRMNTEAFF. The CDR3, as DNA: TGTGCCAGCAGTACCAGAATGAACACTGAAGCTTTCTTT.

The chain carries TRBV2 and TRBJ2-5; possibly TRBD1 or TRBD2 for D (5 bases each). Per the germline V gene, CDR1 is SNHLY and CDR2 is FYNNEI. The V and J ends lost 8 bases and 5 bases respectively, with 18 bases between them. The CDR3 covers 14 residues. Written as DNA, the CDR3 is TGTGCCAGCGAGTATGGGGGAGACGGGGAGACCCAGTACTTC. Translation gives CASEYGGDGETQYF.

The chain combines TRBV12-5 with TRBJ1-1; possible D gene TRBD1, 5 bases. Trimming left V 6 bases short and J 4 bases short, with 12 bases between. CDR1 is LGHNT and CDR2 is FRNRAP in the germline V gene. The CDR3 covers 13 residues. The CDR3 region has the DNA TGTGCTAGTGGCAGGGAGGAGGGCACTGAAGCTTTCTTT. Translation gives CASGREEGTEAFF.

The chain has TRBV2 and TRBJ2-5; no firm D call. Trimming pared 3 bases from V and 1 base from J, leaving 3 bases between. This CDR3 contains 12 residues. Germline assignment: CDR1 SNHLY and CDR2 FYNNEI. Here the CDR3 DNA reads TGTGCCAGCAGTGAGGGCCAAGAGACCCAGTACTTC. This gives the protein CASSEGQETQYF.

Notes on this clone: Other DNA sequences in this sample translate to the same CDR3. The chain joins TRBV6-5 to TRBJ1-1; D is unclear. Trimming took 0 bases from V and 0 from J, leaving 8 bases between them. The CDR3 runs to 15 residues. Germline CDR1 reads MNHEY; CDR2 reads SVGAGI. The CDR3 coding sequence is TGTGCCAGCAGTTACTCGACACGACTGAACACTGAAGCTTTCTTT. Translating gives CASSYSTRLNTEAFF.

This clone has just a few counts. The V gene is TRBV7-6, the J gene TRBJ2-1; 8 nucleotides line up with TRBD2. The trim removed 1 base at V and 3 bases at J, leaving 2 bases unmatched. Germline V lookup: CDR1 SGHVS, CDR2 FNYEAQ. The CDR3 is made up of 15 amino acids. The CDR3 nucleotides read TGTGCCAGCAGCTTAGGACTAGCGCTCTACAATGAGCAGTTCTTC. It specifies CASSLGLALYNEQFF. The entire variable domain, with the rest obtained from reference TRBV7-6 and TRBJ2-1, is as follows: GAGVSQSPRYKVTKRGQDVALRCDPISGHVSLYWYRQALGQGPEFLTYFNYEAQQDKSGLPNDRFSAERPEGSISTLTIQRTEQRDSAMYRCASSLGLALYNEQFFGPGTRLTVL.

J is TRBJ2-1 and V is TRBV7-2; the match to TRBD2 covers 9 bases. V gave up 1 base and J gave up 4 bases; unmatched junction bases: 2. Germline CDR1 reads SGHTA; CDR2 reads FQGNSA. There are 15 residues in the CDR3. CDR3 nucleotide sequence: TGTGCCAGCAGCTTAGGGACTAGCGATTACAATGAGCAGTTCTTC. Translated, it gives CASSLGTSDYNEQFF. Full variable domain (missing parts from reference TRBV7-2 and TRBJ2-1): GAGVSQSPSNKVTEKGKDVELRCDPISGHTALYWYRQSLGQGLEFLIYFQGNSAPDKSGLPSDRFSAERTGGSVSTLTIQRTQQEDSAVYLCASSLGTSDYNEQFFGPGTRLTVL.